The rows below give T cell receptor beta chains drawn from one sample of a study of CD8 T cells in ankylosing spondylitis. TCRdb called the 5' RACE reads again in MiXCR, with one record for every CDR3 protein. The sample yields roughly 700,000 distinct CDR3 sequences, under 20% seen once. Sequenced input: blood, either unsorted or a sorted T cell fraction (not recorded which). The receptors shown here come from a male donor with ankylosing spondylitis. Each CDR3 is given with its conserved first and last residue. D genes are given only for firm matches. Clone size is not always given. Where it is, it says once, few, many or a class for expanded clones.

clone size	CDR3 length	V gene	J gene	D gene	CDR3 DNA	CDR3 protein
.	19	TRBV18	TRBJ1-4	TRBD1	TGTGCCAGCTCACGGTCTCGATTGGGGACAGGGGCCTCTAATGAAAAACTGTTTTTT	CASSRSRLGTGASNEKLFF
.	16	TRBV11-3	TRBJ2-1	.	TGTGCCAGCAGCTTAGATCGCCGATTTTCGGGCAATGAGCAGTTCTTC	CASSLDRRFSGNEQFF
.	14	TRBV10-3	TRBJ2-7	TRBD2	TGTGCCATCAGTGAGTCTCCTAGCGGGTACGAGCAGTACTTC	CAISESPSGYEQYF
.	15	TRBV6-1	TRBJ1-4	.	TGTGCCAGCTCCGGGACGGTCTCAGGGAATGAAAAACTGTTTTTT	CASSGTVSGNEKLFF
few	16	TRBV6-1	TRBJ1-3	.	TGTGCCAGGACAGAGGCCGTACCAAACTCTGGAAACACCATATATTTT	CARTEAVPNSGNTIYF
.	16	TRBV5-1	TRBJ2-1	.	TGCGCCAGCAGCTCCCAGGGGCAGGGCCCCCTCAATGAGCAGTTCTTC	CASSSQGQGPLNEQFF
few	15	TRBV4-3	TRBJ2-2	.	TGCGCCAGCAGCCAAGATCACAGGGCGAACGGGGAGCTGTTTTTT	CASSQDHRANGELFF
few	17	TRBV11-2	TRBJ2-1	TRBD1	TGTGCCAGCAGCTTAGGAAGACAGGGGAACTTAGACAATGAGCAGTTCTTC	CASSLGRQGNLDNEQFF
.	15	TRBV6-1	TRBJ2-2	TRBD1	TGTGCCAGCAGTGAATCGTCAGGGGGCACCGGGGAGCTGTTTTTT	CASSESSGGTGELFF
.	16	TRBV6-5	TRBJ1-2	TRBD1	TGTGCCAGCAGTTACACCGGACAGGGGGCGGTTTATGGCTACACCTTC	CASSYTGQGAVYGYTF
.	15	TRBV4-1	TRBJ1-5	.	TGCGCCAGCAGCCAAGTGGACAGCCTCAATCAGCCCCAGCATTTT	CASSQVDSLNQPQHF
few	16	TRBV3-1	TRBJ2-3	TRBD2	TGTGCCAGCAGCCAAGCAGCGGGGGACCCCACAGATACGCAGTATTTT	CASSQAAGDPTDTQYF
.	17	TRBV9	TRBJ2-1	TRBD2	TGTGCCAGCAGCGCCTCTCCTAGCGGGGGCTCCTACAATGAGCAGTTCTTC	CASSASPSGGSYNEQFF
few	14	TRBV20-1	TRBJ1-6	.	TGCAGTGCTAGGATTGGGACATCGAATTCACCCCTCCACTTT	CSARIGTSNSPLHF
few	14	TRBV20-1	TRBJ1-1	.	TGCAGTGCAACCTCCGGGGGGATGAACACTGAAGCTTTCTTT	CSATSGGMNTEAFF
.	17	TRBV7-9	TRBJ2-6	TRBD1	TGTGCCAGCAGCTTAGGGACAGGGATCTCTGGGGCCAACGTCCTGACTTTC	CASSLGTGISGANVLTF
.	16	TRBV5-1	TRBJ1-6	.	TGCGCCAGCAGCTTGGAAGCCGGCTCGGGGAATTCACCCCTCCACTTT	CASSLEAGSGNSPLHF
few	15	TRBV12-3/TRBV12-4	TRBJ2-4	.	TGTGCCAGCAGTAGGACGGATATAGCCAAAAACATTCAGTACTTC	CASSRTDIAKNIQYF
.	15	TRBV15	TRBJ2-1	TRBD2	TGTGCCACCTCCAGCGGGAGTAACCCTGGCCATGAGCAGTTCTTC	CATSSGSNPGHEQFF
few	13	TRBV5-1	TRBJ2-3	.	TGCGCCAGCAGCCTACCAGGGGCAGATACGCAGTATTTT	CASSLPGADTQYF
few	13	TRBV5-1	TRBJ2-7	.	TGCGCCAGCAGAAGCACTTCGGCCTACGAGCAGTACTTC	CASRSTSAYEQYF
.	14	TRBV29-1	TRBJ1-4	.	TGCAGCGTTGGGGACGGAGCTATTAATGAAAAACTGTTTTTT	CSVGDGAINEKLFF
.	13	TRBV27	TRBJ1-2	.	TGTGCCAGCAGTTTACAGGGCCAGTATGGCTACACCTTC	CASSLQGQYGYTF
.	13	TRBV6-1	TRBJ2-5	TRBD1	TGTGCCAGCAGCTCAGGGACAGGGAAGACCCAGTACTTC	CASSSGTGKTQYF
.	16	TRBV11-2	TRBJ2-2	.	TGTGCCAGCAGCTTAGTGGCGTTTTTGGGAACCGGGGAGCTGTTTTTT	CASSLVAFLGTGELFF
few	15	TRBV13	TRBJ2-7	.	TGTGCCAGCAGCTTAGGTGGGGGCAGGAGGTACGAGCAGTACTTC	CASSLGGGRRYEQYF
.	15	TRBV12-3/TRBV12-4	TRBJ1-1	.	TGTGCCAGCAGTTTCAGTGGTCAGATGAACACTGAAGCTTTCTTT	CASSFSGQMNTEAFF
many	15	TRBV4-1	TRBJ2-7	.	TGCGCCAGCAGCCAAGTACCCCGGGGTAGCTACGAGCAGTACTTC	CASSQVPRGSYEQYF
.	13	TRBV29-1	TRBJ2-3	TRBD1	TGCAGCGCGGTGACAGGGGTATCAGATACGCAGTATTTT	CSAVTGVSDTQYF
.	18	TRBV9	TRBJ2-2	TRBD2	TGTGCCAGCAGCGTAGGGCTAGCGGGAGGCCCGAACACCGGGGAGCTGTTTTTT	CASSVGLAGGPNTGELFF
many	13	TRBV5-1	TRBJ2-7	.	TGTGCCAGCAGTACGGGACAAGGGTACGAGCAGTACTTC	CASSTGQGYEQYF
.	15	TRBV28	TRBJ2-7	.	TGTGCCAGCAGAGATATAGTGGGTGTTTCCTACGAGCAGTACTTC	CASRDIVGVSYEQYF
few	14	TRBV4-2	TRBJ1-6	.	TGTGCCAGCAGCCAAGGCAAGCTAAATTCACCCCTCCACTTT	CASSQGKLNSPLHF
.	19	TRBV2	TRBJ2-1	TRBD2	TGTGCCAGCAGTGAACGGTTGGCTAGCGGGGGGAGCTCCTACAATGAGCAGTTCTTC	CASSERLASGGSSYNEQFF
few	14	TRBV12-3/TRBV12-4	TRBJ2-1	.	TGTGCCAGCAATCGGGACCACCCGAGGAATGAGCAGTTCTTC	CASNRDHPRNEQFF